Each of the 32 T cell receptor beta chains below was sequenced from the same sample in a study of blood T cells in healthy people across ages. A sample-barcoded 5' primer and a J-beta primer mix were used in a second PCR of about 7 to 12 cycles. TCRdb re-called the 5' RACE reads through MiXCR, storing one row per CDR3 protein. The data show about a million distinct CDR3 sequences, around 48% seen once. The sequenced material came from blood. The receptors shown here come from a man aged 30 to 39 in good health.

This clonotype has just a few counts. The V gene is TRBV5-1, the J gene TRBJ1-2, with D maybe TRBD1 (6 bases). Germline V gene data show CDR1 as SGHRS and CDR2 as YFSETQ. V was trimmed by 1 base and J by 2 bases, leaving 12 bases between them. CDR3 length equals 15 residues. The CDR3 reads CASSLSGGPNYGYTF. The CDR3, as DNA: TGCGCCAGCAGCTTGTCCGGGGGGCCAAACTATGGCTACACCTTC.

This clonotype was seen only once. V and J are TRBV5-6 and TRBJ2-4; D might be TRBD1 (5 bases). Trimming removed 5 bases at V and 13 bases at J, with 16 bases between. Germline V gene data show CDR1 as SGHDT and CDR2 as YYEEEE. The CDR3 has 12 amino acids. CDR3 region: CASRSTGYEQYF. The CDR3 bases are TGTGCCAGCAGGTCTACAGGCTACGAACAGTACTTC.

For this clonotype: The junction does not match germline at one end; this may be a read error. The chain employs TRBV4-1 and TRBJ1-1; D unclear. CDR1 is MGHRA, CDR2 YSYEKL, per germline. The CDR3 has 14 amino acids. The CDR3: CAGSQGPGNTEAFF. In DNA, the CDR3 is TGCGCCGGCAGCCAAGGACCGGGGAACACTGAAGCTTTCTTT.

The chain uses TRBV20-1 and TRBJ2-3, with 10 bases aligning to TRBD1. Trimming at V came to 5 bases and at J to 0 bases, leaving 2 bases not matched to a gene. The CDR3 is 14 residues long. Germline CDR1 is DFQATT and CDR2 is SNEGSKA (reference sequence). As DNA, the CDR3 is TGCAGTGCTGAGGGACAGGGGAGCACAGATACGCAGTATTTT. It encodes CSAEGQGSTDTQYF.

CDR3 amino acids: CASSSGRFNEKLFF. The CDR3 nucleotides are TGTGCCAGCAGTTCAGGACGGTTTAATGAAAAACTGTTTTTT. The chain links TRBV28 to TRBJ1-4; D gene unclear. The CDR3 runs to 14 residues. Per germline, CDR1 MDHEN and CDR2 SYDVKM. Trimming cost V 4 bases and J 4 bases, with 10 bases left between them.

This chain joins TRBV5-1 and TRBJ1-2; D not resolved. There are 17 residues in the CDR3. Between the trimmed V and J ends, which lost 0 bases and 2 bases, there was a span of 17 bases. The V gene's germline CDR1 is SGHRS and CDR2 YFSETQ. The CDR3: CASSLEGSPTSNYGYTF. The CDR3 DNA sequence: TGCGCCAGCAGCTTGGAGGGCAGCCCAACTTCGAACTATGGCTACACCTTC.

Comments on this clonotype: This sequence may be a read error, since a much larger clone differs from it by one base. The J gene is TRBJ1-2, the V gene TRBV3-1, with D maybe TRBD1 (6 bases). Germline assignment: CDR1 LGHDT and CDR2 YNNKEL (reference sequence). The CDR3 extends over 12 amino acids. In DNA, the CDR3 is TGTGCCGGCAGCCTAGGGGGGACTGGCTACACCTTC. Its translation: CAGSLGGTGYTF.

The V call is TRBV7-2, the J call TRBJ1-1; D uncertain. This CDR3 has 15 residues. Germline V gene sequence: CDR1 SGHTA, CDR2 FQGNSA. Trimming shortened V by 1 base and J by 2 bases, and 11 bases separated the two germline ends. CDR3 coding DNA: TGTGCCAGCAGCTTAGGAAGGACGGTTAACACTGAAGCTTTCTTT. Amino acids: CASSLGRTVNTEAFF. The whole variable domain, remainder taken from reference TRBV7-2 and TRBJ1-1, is GAGVSQSPSNKVTEKGKDVELRCDPISGHTALYWYRQSLGQGLEFLIYFQGNSAPDKSGLPSDRFSAERTGGSVSTLTIQRTQQEDSAVYLCASSLGRTVNTEAFFGQGTRLTVV.

This clonotype has ten or more counts. The CDR3 loop reads CSARTGTSNADTQYF. The CDR3 coding sequence is TGCAGTGCTAGGACCGGGACTAGCAACGCAGATACGCAGTATTTT. The chain is built from TRBV20-1 and TRBJ2-3, with 9 bases identical to TRBD2. CDR3 length: 15 residues. Trimming at V came to 3 bases and at J to 4 bases, leaving 8 bases not matched to a gene. Germline assignment: CDR1 DFQATT and CDR2 SNEGSKA (reference sequence).

Turning to this clonotype: An end of the junction differs from the germline gene, which may be a read error. Here the CDR3 DNA reads TGTGCCGGCAGCTTAGATCTTCCCGGGACAGGGCGAATCTACGAGCAGTACTTC. It encodes CAGSLDLPGTGRIYEQYF. The rearrangement links TRBV11-2 to TRBJ2-7; 9 bases agree with TRBD1. This CDR3 is 18 amino acids long. Germline values: CDR1 SGHAT, CDR2 FQNNGV.

The table lists this clonotype with a count of one. Relative to the germline gene, one junction end is altered; a read error may explain this. The V call is TRBV28, the J call TRBJ1-4, with D perhaps matching TRBD1 (6 bases). The CDR3 covers 12 residues. Germline values: CDR1 MDHEN, CDR2 SYDVKM. Here the CDR3 DNA reads TGTGTCAGCAGTTTCCAGGGGGAAAAACTGTTTTTT. It is translated as CVSSFQGEKLFF.

This clonotype was counted a few times. The genes are TRBV29-1 and TRBJ2-1, with D possibly being TRBD1 or TRBD2 (5 bases each). CDR1 and CDR2 from the germline V gene are SQVTM and ANQGSEA. V was shortened by 7 bases and J by 6 bases, with 16 bases between the two germline ends. The CDR3 is 13 residues long. The CDR3 loop is CSGGRESPNEQFF. CDR3 nucleotide sequence: TGCAGCGGGGGCAGGGAGTCTCCCAATGAGCAGTTCTTC.

In its sample, this clonotype was seen a few times. The chain employs TRBV11-2 and TRBJ1-2; TRBD1 matches at 10 bases. Unmatched junction bases numbered 5, after V lost 3 bases and J lost 4 bases. Germline CDR1 reads SGHAT; CDR2 reads FQNNGV. The CDR3 loop spans 15 amino acids. The CDR3 nucleotides are TGTGCCAGCAGCTTCGACGGGACAGGGGCCTATGGCTACACCTTC. Residues: CASSFDGTGAYGYTF.

This clonotype was observed a few times. The V and J genes are TRBV15 and TRBJ1-4, with TRBD1 matching over 9 bases. CDR1 LNHNV and CDR2 YYDKDF come from the germline V gene (reference sequence). The CDR3 is made up of 19 amino acids. The V and J ends lost 7 bases and 8 bases, in that order; junction bases with no gene match: 23. CDR3 sequence (DNA): TGTGCCACCATCCTCGAGGGATGGGGACAGGGCGCCAGCGAAGAAAAACTGTTTTTT. Its translation: CATILEGWGQGASEEKLFF.

This clonotype has more than one count but fewer than ten. V is TRBV3-1 and J is TRBJ2-1; D gene unclear. Deletions cut 0 bases from V and 8 bases from J, with 5 bases between. Germline CDR1 LGHDT, CDR2 YNNKEL (reference sequence). The CDR3 extends over 12 amino acids. DNA of the CDR3: TGTGCCAGCAGCCAAGATTCAGATGAGCAGTTCTTC. It yields the protein CASSQDSDEQFF.

This clonotype has only a few counts. This chain connects TRBV20-1 to TRBJ1-2; TRBD1 matches at 8 bases. After removal of 1 base from V and 4 bases from J, the junction contained 2 bases not matched to a gene. Germline V gene data show CDR1 as DFQATT and CDR2 as SNEGSKA (reference sequence). CDR3 length: 13 amino acids. In DNA form, the CDR3 reads TGCAGTGCTAGAGTGGACAGGGTCTATGGCTACACCTTC. The encoded protein is CSARVDRVYGYTF.

This clonotype showed up just a few times. The chain uses TRBV10-2 and TRBJ2-1; D assignment may be TRBD1 or TRBD2 (5 bases each). The germline V gene has CDR1 WSHSY and CDR2 SAAADI. The CDR3 length is 12 residues. V dropped 5 bases and J dropped 7 bases, with 9 bases sitting between them. This CDR3 is CASSWGWNEQFF. CDR3 bases: TGCGCCAGCAGTTGGGGGTGGAATGAGCAGTTCTTC.

The chain links TRBV7-2 to TRBJ2-5, with D unclear. Germline CDR1 SGHTA, CDR2 FQGNSA. V dropped 1 base and J dropped 5 bases, with 11 bases sitting between them. The CDR3 consists of 14 residues. The CDR3 region is CASSLVLGLETQYF. The CDR3 DNA reads as TGTGCCAGCAGCTTAGTTTTGGGTTTGGAGACCCAGTACTTC.

In this sample, this clonotype turned up a few times. The gene calls are TRBV20-1 and TRBJ2-5; TRBD1 matches 8 bases. This CDR3 has 12 amino acids. With V trimmed by 5 bases and J by 3 bases, 2 bases remained unmatched. Germline V CDR1 and CDR2: DFQATT, SNEGSKA (reference sequence). The CDR3 region has the DNA TGCAGTGCTTACAGGGGGAAAGAGACCCAGTACTTC. Protein product: CSAYRGKETQYF.

This chain links TRBV29-1 with TRBJ2-7; D uncertain. Trimming took 2 bases from V and 3 from J, leaving 8 bases between them. CDR3 length: 12 amino acids. Germline CDR1 and CDR2: SQVTM and ANQGSEA. CDR3 nucleotide sequence: TGCAGCGTTGAAATCTCCGGCTACGAGCAGTACTTC. This sequence encodes CSVEISGYEQYF.

The V and J genes are TRBV7-2 and TRBJ2-3; D may be TRBD1 or TRBD2 (7 bases each). V was clipped by 2 bases and J by 4 bases, with 16 bases between them. Germline lookup yields CDR1 SGHTA and CDR2 FQGNSA. The CDR3 extends over 16 amino acids. The CDR3 DNA sequence: TGTGCCAGCAGCTTATCAGGGGGGGCCGTAGCAGATACGCAGTATTTT. Translated: CASSLSGGAVADTQYF.

The CDR3 spells CAWSFGTDTQYF. The CDR3 coding sequence is TGTGCCTGGAGTTTCGGCACAGATACGCAGTATTTT. The V call is TRBV30, the J call TRBJ2-3; D not certain. This CDR3 is built from 12 residues. V was clipped by 2 bases and J by 1 base, with 4 bases between them. CDR1 is GTSNPN and CDR2 is SVGIG in the germline V gene (reference sequence).

This clonotype was observed many times. This may stem from a read error, because a much larger clone lies one nucleotide away. The V and J genes are TRBV29-1 and TRBJ2-1; a weak D match, TRBD1 (7 bases). This CDR3 is built from 15 residues. Germline-derived CDR1 and CDR2 are SQVTM and ANQGSEA. With 1 base removed from V and 2 bases from J, the gap between germline ends came to 12 bases. CDR3 DNA: TGCAGCGTTGAAGGGGGGGACAGCCCCTACAATGAGCAGTTCTTC. Its translation is CSVEGGDSPYNEQFF.

J is TRBJ2-7 and V is TRBV2; 11 bases are a match to TRBD2. With 5 bases clipped from V and 7 bases from J, the junction kept 13 bases outside the gene matches. The CDR3 covers 16 residues. Germline V gene data show CDR1 as SNHLY and CDR2 as FYNNEI. The CDR3 DNA is TGTGCCAGCAGTCCCCAGACTAGCGGGGTTGACAATGAGCAGTACTTC. It translates to CASSPQTSGVDNEQYF.

This clonotype appeared a single time. This chain joins TRBV28 and TRBJ2-3, with unresolved D. The V and J ends lost 7 bases and 4 bases respectively, with 9 bases between them. Per the germline V gene, CDR1 is MDHEN and CDR2 is SYDVKM. The CDR3 consists of 12 residues. The chain's CDR3 is CASTPSSDTQYF. In nucleotides, the CDR3 is TGTGCCAGCACCCCCTCCTCAGATACGCAGTATTTT. Together with reference TRBV28 and TRBJ2-3, the CDR3 gives the full variable domain: DVKVTQSSRYLVKRTGEKVFLECVQDMDHENMFWYRQDPGLGLRLIYFSYDVKMKEKGDIPEGYSVSREKKERFSLILESASTNQTSMYLCASTPSSDTQYFGPGTRLTVL.

Details on this clonotype: The junction shows a germline mismatch at one end, possibly a read error. V and J are TRBV12-3 or TRBV12-4 and TRBJ2-7; the match to TRBD2 covers 11 bases. The better agreement between TRBJ2-5 and the DNA end casts doubt on the J call. This CDR3 spans 13 amino acids. The chain's CDR3 is CASRLAGGRTQYF. For the CDR3, the DNA is TGTGCCAGCAGATTAGCGGGGGGGAGGACCCAGTACTTC.

The rearrangement uses TRBV14 and TRBJ1-2; no clear D gene. This CDR3 has 15 amino acids. V was trimmed by 1 base and J by 0 bases, leaving 9 bases between them. Germline V CDR1 and CDR2: SGHDN, FVKESK. CDR3 region: CASSQVAGANYGYTF. CDR3 sequence (DNA): TGTGCCAGCAGCCAAGTAGCAGGAGCTAACTATGGCTACACCTTC.

Only a few counts were recorded for this clonotype. The chain uses TRBV27 and TRBJ2-7, with D possibly being TRBD2 (6 bases). Germline values: CDR1 MNHEY, CDR2 SMNVEV (reference sequence). The V end lost 0 bases, the J end lost 4 bases, and 16 bases lay between the germline ends. The CDR3 loop spans 16 amino acids. CDR3 protein: CASSLSGRGDLYEQYF. Written as DNA, the CDR3 is TGTGCCAGCAGTTTATCGGGTCGCGGGGATTTATACGAGCAGTACTTC.

The chain uses TRBV4-2 and TRBJ2-3; the D gene is possibly TRBD2 (7 bases). CDR1 and CDR2 from the germline V gene are LGHNA and YNFKEQ. The CDR3 length is 17 residues. V shed 0 bases and J shed 0 bases, with 13 bases lying between them. The DNA for the CDR3 is TGTGCCAGCAGCCAAGACTGGGCGGGGGCTAGCACAGATACGCAGTATTTT. Translating it yields CASSQDWAGASTDTQYF.

The genes are TRBV27 and TRBJ1-5; D may be TRBD1 (5 bases). Germline CDR1 is MNHEY and CDR2 is SMNVEV (reference sequence). V shed 5 bases and J shed 4 bases, with 15 bases lying between them. The CDR3 totals 15 residues. CDR3 sequence (DNA): TGTGCCAGCAGTCCCCAGACAGAGTCGAATCAGCCCCAGCATTTT. It encodes CASSPQTESNQPQHF.

On this clonotype itself: Possible read error: a much larger clone is one base away. J is TRBJ2-7 and V is TRBV7-7; 10 bases agree with TRBD2. Germline lookup yields CDR1 SSHAT and CDR2 FNYEAQ (reference sequence). The CDR3 contains 15 residues. The CDR3 nucleotides are TGTGCTAGCAGCCCGCTTGAGCGGGGGGGCAGTGAGCAGTACTTC. Translating gives CASSPLERGGSEQYF.

This clonotype was found a few times. CDR3 sequence (DNA): TGTGCCAGCAGTTATGGGGCAGGGGGCTACGAGCAGTACTTC. This gives the protein CASSYGAGGYEQYF. J is TRBJ2-4 and V is TRBV6-6; 7 bases fit TRBD1. Matching the DNA end better, TRBJ2-7 makes the J call doubtful. CDR1 and CDR2 (germline): MNHNY, SVGAGI (reference sequence). There are 14 residues in the CDR3.